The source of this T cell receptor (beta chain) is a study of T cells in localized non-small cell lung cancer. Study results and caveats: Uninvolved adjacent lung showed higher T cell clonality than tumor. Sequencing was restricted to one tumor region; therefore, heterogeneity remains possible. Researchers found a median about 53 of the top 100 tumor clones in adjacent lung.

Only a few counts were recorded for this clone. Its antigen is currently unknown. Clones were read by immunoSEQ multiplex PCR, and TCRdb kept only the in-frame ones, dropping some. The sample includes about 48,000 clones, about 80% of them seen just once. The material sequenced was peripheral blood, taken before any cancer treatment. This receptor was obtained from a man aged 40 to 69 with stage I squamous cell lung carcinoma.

The DNA of the CDR3 is TGTGCCACCAGTTTGGGACAGGGATCCTACGAGCAGTACTTC. It is translated as CATSLGQGSYEQYF. The chain links TRBV15 to TRBJ2-7, with TRBD1 matching over 9 bases. CDR3 length: 14 residues. V dropped 6 bases and J dropped 1; count of bases not matched to a gene: 4. Germline V gene sequence: CDR1 LNHNV, CDR2 YYDKDF (reference sequence).